This TCR beta chain came from a study of T cells in Graves' hyperthyroidism and ophthalmopathy. What was amplified from RNA transcripts were TCR beta CDR3 regions. When the TCR CDR3 underwent first-round RT-PCR, the HTBI primer set was used. TCRdb ran MiXCR on the multiplex PCR reads and lists one entry per CDR3 protein. The sample records approximately 510,000 distinct CDR3 sequences, about 45% being singletons. This clonotype has just a few counts. Its specificity is not known. Study findings and constraints: Ophthalmopathy got predicted by the model a median roughly 6.4 months before its onset. Most expanded thyroid clonotypes above 0.001 recurred in blood.

V lost 6 bases, J lost 3 bases, and 3 bases stayed unmatched. Per the germline V gene, CDR1 is SNHLY and CDR2 is FYNNEI. CDR3 size: 14 residues. The sequenced sample was peripheral blood or thyroid tissue (not recorded which). The receptor comes from an adult woman with Graves' disease, either hyperthyroidism or ophthalmopathy (not recorded which). V is TRBV2 and J is TRBJ1-5, with TRBD1 matching over 9 bases. CDR3 coding DNA: TGTGCCAGCAGGGGACAGGGATACAATCAGCCCCAGCATTTT. Amino acid sequence: CASRGQGYNQPQHF.